This T cell receptor beta chain was recorded in a study of graft-versus-host responses after intestinal transplantation. Study summary: Recipients underwent multivisceral, liver-intestinal, or isolated intestinal transplants.

TCRdb's table, derived via immunoSEQ multiplex PCR, lists solely in-frame clones and lacks some. The sample lists over 90,000 clones, about 91% occurring once. With respect to this clone: Its antigen is not known. In the same sample, other DNA sequences code for this CDR3.

Trimming took 0 bases from V and 8 from J, leaving 10 bases between them. The CDR3 has 14 amino acids. Germline V gives CDR1 MNHEY, CDR2 SVGAGI. Study-wide points: Detected in recipient marrow were GvH clones, some of which were first observed in ileum or blood. Peak GvH clone levels in circulation were associated with early post-transplant HvG declines.

The chain employs TRBV6-5 and TRBJ2-2; weak D call: TRBD1 (5 bases). The sample here was unstimulated CD8+ T cells sorted from spleen or lymph node cells, taken before intestinal transplant. This TCR derives from a human donor who received an intestinal transplant. DNA for the CDR3: TGTGCCAGCAGTTACTCGGGGCGATCAGGGGAGCTGTTTTTT. Protein product: CASSYSGRSGELFF.